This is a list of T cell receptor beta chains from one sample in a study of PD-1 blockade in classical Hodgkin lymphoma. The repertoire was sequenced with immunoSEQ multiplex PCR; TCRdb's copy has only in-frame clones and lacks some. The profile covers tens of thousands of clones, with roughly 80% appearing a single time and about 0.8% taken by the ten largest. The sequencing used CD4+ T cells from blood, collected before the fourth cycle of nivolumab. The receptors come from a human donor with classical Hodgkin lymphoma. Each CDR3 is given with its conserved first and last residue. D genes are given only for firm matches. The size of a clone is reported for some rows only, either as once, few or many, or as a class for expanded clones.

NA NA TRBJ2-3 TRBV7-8 CASSLGGPTDTQYF TGTGCCAGCAGCTTAGGTGGTCCCACAGATACGCAGTATTTT
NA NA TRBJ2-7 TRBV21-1 CASSKGQGSYEQYF TGTGCCAGCAGCAAGGGACAGGGCTCCTACGAGCAGTACTTC
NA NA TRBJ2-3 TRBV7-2 CASSGVAGTDTQYF TGTGCCAGCAGTGGGGTAGCGGGCACAGATACGCAGTATTTT
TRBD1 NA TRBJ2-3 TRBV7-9 CASSFRSGTGDVGTDTQYF TGTGCCAGCAGCTTCCGCTCCGGGACAGGCGATGTGGGCACAGATACGCAGTATTTT
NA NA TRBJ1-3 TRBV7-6 CASSPVGPDVGNTIYF TGTGCCAGCAGCCCCGTCGGGCCGGATGTCGGAAACACCATATATTTT
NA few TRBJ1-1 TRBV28 CASSTDPSYTEAFF TGTGCCAGCAGCACAGATCCTTCGTACACTGAAGCTTTCTTT
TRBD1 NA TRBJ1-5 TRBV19 CASSSRDRVLYSNQPQHF TGTGCCAGTAGTTCCCGGGACAGGGTCCTATATAGCAATCAGCCCCAGCATTTT
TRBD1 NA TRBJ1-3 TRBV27 CASSLSTGQFSGNTIYF TGTGCCAGCAGTTTATCGACAGGGCAATTCTCTGGAAACACCATATATTTT
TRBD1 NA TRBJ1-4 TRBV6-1 CASSGGQWEGKLFF TGTGCCAGCAGTGGGGGACAGTGGGAGGGAAAACTGTTTTTT
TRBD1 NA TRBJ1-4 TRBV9 CASSVTGLGEKLFF TGTGCCAGCAGCGTGACAGGGCTAGGTGAAAAACTGTTTTTT
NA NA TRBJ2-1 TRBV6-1 CASMWGTPYNEQFF TGTGCCAGCATGTGGGGGACACCCTACAATGAGCAGTTCTTC
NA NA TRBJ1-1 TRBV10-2 CASSLGGATEAFF TGCGCCAGCAGCCTCGGAGGGGCTACTGAAGCTTTCTTT
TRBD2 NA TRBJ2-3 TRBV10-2 CASSESLVAGGRTDTQYF TGCGCCAGCAGTGAGTCGCTCGTGGCGGGGGGGCGTACAGATACGCAGTATTTT
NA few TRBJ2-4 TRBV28 CASSLMGHRGDIQYF TGTGCCAGCAGTTTGATGGGACATCGAGGGGACATTCAGTACTTC
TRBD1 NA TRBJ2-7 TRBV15 CATSSSGQGLSYEQYF TGTGCCACCAGCAGCTCGGGACAGGGGTTGTCCTACGAGCAGTACTTC
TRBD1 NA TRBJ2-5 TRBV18 CASSLRQGARETQYF TGTGCCAGCTCACTTCGACAGGGGGCCCGGGAGACCCAGTACTTC
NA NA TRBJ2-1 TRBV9 CASSVLTGGDEQFF TGTGCCAGCAGCGTATTGACCGGGGGCGATGAGCAGTTCTTC
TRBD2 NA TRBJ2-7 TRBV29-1 CSVEDRLAGTSYEQYF TGCAGCGTTGAAGATCGGCTAGCGGGGACTTCCTACGAGCAGTACTTC
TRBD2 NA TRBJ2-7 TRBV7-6 CASSLGGGGSYEQYF TGTGCCAGCAGCTTAGGGGGCGGGGGCTCCTACGAGCAGTACTTC
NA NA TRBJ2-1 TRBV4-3 CASSPQTLDNEQFF TGCGCCAGCAGCCCACAGACACTAGACAATGAGCAGTTCTTC
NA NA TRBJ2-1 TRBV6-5 CASSSKVHEQFF TGTGCCAGCAGTTCGAAGGTTCATGAGCAGTTCTTC
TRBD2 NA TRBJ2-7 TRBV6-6 CASTRSAGGPDEQYF TGTGCCAGCACCCGGTCAGCGGGGGGGCCCGACGAGCAGTACTTC
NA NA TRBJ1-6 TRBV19 CASSIPLDSTGNSPLHF TGTGCCAGTAGTATCCCCCTCGATAGTACCGGGAATTCACCCCTCCACTTT